This TCR beta chain was sequenced during a study of blood T cells in healthy people across ages. Next came a second PCR, run for about 7 to 12 cycles, which used a sample-barcoded 5' primer along with a J-beta primer mix. TCRdb itself ran the 5' RACE reads through MiXCR, one entry per CDR3 protein. The sample yields 700,000 to 800,000 distinct CDR3 sequences, about 42% seen once. The sample, around 10 milliliters of peripheral blood, was drawn from each donor. This clonotype was detected a few times. This TCR was recovered from a woman between 55 and 75 years old in good health. The source material was blood.

The CDR3 is CSAGHRLAGVDEQFF. The CDR3 coding sequence is TGCAGTGCCGGGCACCGACTAGCGGGAGTCGATGAGCAGTTCTTC. This rearrangement joins TRBV20-1 to TRBJ2-1, with 12 bases fitting TRBD2. The CDR3 runs to 15 residues. Losses at the gene ends were 6 bases for V and 8 bases for J; bases not matched to a gene: 11. The V gene's germline CDR1 is DFQATT and CDR2 SNEGSKA (reference sequence).